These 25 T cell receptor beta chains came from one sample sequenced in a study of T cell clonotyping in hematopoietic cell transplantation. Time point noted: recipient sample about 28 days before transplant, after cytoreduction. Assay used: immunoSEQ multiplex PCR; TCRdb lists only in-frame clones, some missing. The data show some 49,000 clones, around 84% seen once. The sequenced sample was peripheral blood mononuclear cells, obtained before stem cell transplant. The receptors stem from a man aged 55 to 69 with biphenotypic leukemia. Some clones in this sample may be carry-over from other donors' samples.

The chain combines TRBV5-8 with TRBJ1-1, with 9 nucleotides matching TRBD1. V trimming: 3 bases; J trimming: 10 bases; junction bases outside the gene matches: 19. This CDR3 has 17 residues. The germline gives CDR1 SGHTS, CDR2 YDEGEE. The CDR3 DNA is TGTGCCAGCAGCTCACCATCGGACAGGGGACATCCCGGCGCAGCTTTCTTT. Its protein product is CASSSPSDRGHPGAAFF.

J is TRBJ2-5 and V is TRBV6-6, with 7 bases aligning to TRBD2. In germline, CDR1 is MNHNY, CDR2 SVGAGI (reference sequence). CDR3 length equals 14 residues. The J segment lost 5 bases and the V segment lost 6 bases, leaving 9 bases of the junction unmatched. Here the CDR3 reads CASSTKGRVETQYF. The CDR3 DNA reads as TGTGCCAGCAGCACAAAAGGGAGGGTGGAGACCCAGTACTTC.

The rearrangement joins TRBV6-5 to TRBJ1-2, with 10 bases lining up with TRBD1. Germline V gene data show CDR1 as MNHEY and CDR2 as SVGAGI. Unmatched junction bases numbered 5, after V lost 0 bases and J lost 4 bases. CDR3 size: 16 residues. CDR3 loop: CASSYSRTGGLYGYTF. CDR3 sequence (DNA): TGTGCCAGCAGTTACTCGAGGACAGGGGGTCTCTATGGCTACACCTTC.

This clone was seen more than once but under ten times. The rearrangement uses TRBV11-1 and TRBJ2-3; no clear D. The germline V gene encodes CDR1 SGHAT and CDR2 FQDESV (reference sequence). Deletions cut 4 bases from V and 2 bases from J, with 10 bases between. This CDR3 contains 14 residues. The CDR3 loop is CASSYSAYTDTQYF. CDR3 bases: TGTGCCAGCAGCTATTCTGCGTACACAGATACGCAGTATTTT.

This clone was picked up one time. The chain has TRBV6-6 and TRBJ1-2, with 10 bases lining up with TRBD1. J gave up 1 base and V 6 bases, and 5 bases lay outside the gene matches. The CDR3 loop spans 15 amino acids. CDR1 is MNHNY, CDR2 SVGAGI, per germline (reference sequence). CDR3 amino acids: CASRPTGGDNYGYTF. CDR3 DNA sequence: TGTGCCAGCAGACCGACAGGGGGCGATAACTATGGCTACACCTTC.

The CDR3 DNA reads as TGTGCCAGTAAAAGTGTAGAGACCCAGTACTTC. This encodes CASKSVETQYF. This chain connects TRBV28 to TRBJ2-5; D is ambiguous. This CDR3 comprises 11 residues. The ends were cut back, 9 bases at V and 4 bases at J, with 9 bases in the middle. Germline V gene data show CDR1 as MDHEN and CDR2 as SYDVKM.

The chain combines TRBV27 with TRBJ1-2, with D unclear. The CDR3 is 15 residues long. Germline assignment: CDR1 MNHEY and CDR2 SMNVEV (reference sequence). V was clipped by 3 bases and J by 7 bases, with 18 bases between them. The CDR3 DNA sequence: TGTGCCAGCAGTTTCACCCGGGCCCTAGGGCCTGGCTACACCTTC. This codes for CASSFTRALGPGYTF.

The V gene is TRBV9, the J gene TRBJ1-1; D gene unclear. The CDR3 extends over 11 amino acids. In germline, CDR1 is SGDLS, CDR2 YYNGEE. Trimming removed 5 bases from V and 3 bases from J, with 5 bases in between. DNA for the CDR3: TGTGCCAGCAGAGGAGACACTGAAGCTTTCTTT. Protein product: CASRGDTEAFF.

For the CDR3, the DNA is TGCGCCAGCAGGCAAGGACGATTGGACGGGGAGCTGTTTTTT. Its protein product is CASRQGRLDGELFF. The chain carries TRBV10-2 and TRBJ2-2; no reliable D call. CDR3 size: 14 residues. Germline V lookup: CDR1 WSHSY, CDR2 SAAADI. Trimming pared 6 bases from V and 7 bases from J, leaving 15 bases between.

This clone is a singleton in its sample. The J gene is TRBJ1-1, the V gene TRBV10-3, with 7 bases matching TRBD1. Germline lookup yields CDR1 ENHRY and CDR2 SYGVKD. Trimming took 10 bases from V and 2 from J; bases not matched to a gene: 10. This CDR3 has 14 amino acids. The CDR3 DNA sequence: TGTGCCACTAAATTTGGGACAGTAAACACTGAAGCTTTCTTT. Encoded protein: CATKFGTVNTEAFF.

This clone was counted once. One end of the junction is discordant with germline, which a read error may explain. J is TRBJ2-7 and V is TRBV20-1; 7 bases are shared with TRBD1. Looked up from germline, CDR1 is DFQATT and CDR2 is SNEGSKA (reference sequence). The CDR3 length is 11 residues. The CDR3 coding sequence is TGCAGTGCCCCAGCCAGGGGGACACCTAACTTC. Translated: CSAPARGTPNF.

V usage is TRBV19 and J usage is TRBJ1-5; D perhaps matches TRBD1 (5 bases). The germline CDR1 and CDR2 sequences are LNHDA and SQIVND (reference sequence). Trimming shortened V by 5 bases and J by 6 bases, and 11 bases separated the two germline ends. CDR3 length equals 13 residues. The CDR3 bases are TGTGCCAGTAGTCCCCAGGGTTTTCAGCCCCAGCATTTT. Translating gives CASSPQGFQPQHF.

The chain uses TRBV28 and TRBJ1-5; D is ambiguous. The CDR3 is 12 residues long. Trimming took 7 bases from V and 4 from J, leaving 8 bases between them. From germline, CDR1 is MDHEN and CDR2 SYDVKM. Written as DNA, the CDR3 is TGTGCCAGCATAACAAGTAATCAGCCCCAGCATTTT. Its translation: CASITSNQPQHF.

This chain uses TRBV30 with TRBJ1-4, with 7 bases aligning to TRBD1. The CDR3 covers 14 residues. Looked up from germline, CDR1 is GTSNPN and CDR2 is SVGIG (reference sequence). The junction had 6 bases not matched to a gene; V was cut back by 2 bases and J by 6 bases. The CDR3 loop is CAWSFDRVDEKLFF. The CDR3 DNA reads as TGTGCCTGGAGTTTCGACAGGGTGGATGAAAAACTGTTTTTT.

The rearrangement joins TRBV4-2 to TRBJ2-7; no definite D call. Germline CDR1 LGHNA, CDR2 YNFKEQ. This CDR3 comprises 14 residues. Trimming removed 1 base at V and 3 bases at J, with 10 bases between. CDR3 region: CASSQGLQLYEQYF. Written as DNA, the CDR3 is TGTGCCAGCAGCCAAGGCCTCCAGCTCTACGAGCAGTACTTC.

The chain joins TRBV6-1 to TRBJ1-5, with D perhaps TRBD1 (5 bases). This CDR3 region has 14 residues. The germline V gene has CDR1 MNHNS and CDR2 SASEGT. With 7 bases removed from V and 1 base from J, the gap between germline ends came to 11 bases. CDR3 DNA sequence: TGTGCCAGCACCCGGGGCTCAAGCAATCAGCCCCAGCATTTT. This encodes CASTRGSSNQPQHF.

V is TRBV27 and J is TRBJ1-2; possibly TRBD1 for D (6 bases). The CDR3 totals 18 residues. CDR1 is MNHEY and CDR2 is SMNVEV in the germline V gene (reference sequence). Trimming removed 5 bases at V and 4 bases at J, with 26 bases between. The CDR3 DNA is TGTGCCAGCAGTACCCGGGAACAGGGAGGTCGTTATGGCTATGGCTACACCTTC. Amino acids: CASSTREQGGRYGYGYTF.

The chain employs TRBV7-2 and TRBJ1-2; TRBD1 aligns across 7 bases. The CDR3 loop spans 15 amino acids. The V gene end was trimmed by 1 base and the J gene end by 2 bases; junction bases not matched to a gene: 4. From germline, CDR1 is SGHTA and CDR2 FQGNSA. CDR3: CASSLGTGENYGYTF. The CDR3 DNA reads TGTGCCAGCAGCTTAGGGACAGGAGAAAACTATGGCTACACCTTC.

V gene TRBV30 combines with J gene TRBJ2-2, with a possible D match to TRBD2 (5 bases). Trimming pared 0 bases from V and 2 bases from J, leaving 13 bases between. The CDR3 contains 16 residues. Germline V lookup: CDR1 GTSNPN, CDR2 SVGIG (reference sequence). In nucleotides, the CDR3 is TGTGCCTGGAGTGTGGGTGGCGCGGGCAACACCGGGGAGCTGTTTTTT. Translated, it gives CAWSVGGAGNTGELFF.

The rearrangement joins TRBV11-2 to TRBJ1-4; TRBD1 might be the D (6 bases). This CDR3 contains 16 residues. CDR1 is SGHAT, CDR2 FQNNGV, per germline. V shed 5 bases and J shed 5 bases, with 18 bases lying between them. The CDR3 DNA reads TGTGCCAGCAGCAGGAGAGGAGTACAGGGCAATGAAAAACTGTTTTTT. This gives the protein CASSRRGVQGNEKLFF.

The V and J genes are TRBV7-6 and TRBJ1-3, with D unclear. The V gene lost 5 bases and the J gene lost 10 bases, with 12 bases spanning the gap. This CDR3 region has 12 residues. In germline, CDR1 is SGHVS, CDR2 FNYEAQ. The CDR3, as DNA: TGTGCCAGCAGCCCTGTGGGAGGGACCATATATTTT. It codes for CASSPVGGTIYF.

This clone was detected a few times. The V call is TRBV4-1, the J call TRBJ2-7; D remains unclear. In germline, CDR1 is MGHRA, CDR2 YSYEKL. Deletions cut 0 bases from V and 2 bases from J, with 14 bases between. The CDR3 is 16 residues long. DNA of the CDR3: TGCGCCAGCAGCCAAGACGAGAATAGCCCGACCTACGAGCAGTACTTC. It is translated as CASSQDENSPTYEQYF.

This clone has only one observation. The CDR3 region is CASCRATVNQPQHF. CDR3 nucleotide sequence: TGTGCCAGTTGCAGGGCTACCGTTAATCAGCCCCAGCATTTT. V and J are TRBV19 and TRBJ1-5; tentative D call: TRBD1 (5 bases). The CDR3 runs to 14 residues. V lost 8 bases to trimming and J lost 4 bases, with 15 bases between them. Germline CDR1 reads LNHDA; CDR2 reads SQIVND (reference sequence).

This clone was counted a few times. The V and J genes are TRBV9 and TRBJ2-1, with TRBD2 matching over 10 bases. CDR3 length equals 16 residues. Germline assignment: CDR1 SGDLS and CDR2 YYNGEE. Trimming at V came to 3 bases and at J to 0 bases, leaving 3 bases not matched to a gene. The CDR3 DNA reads TGTGCCAGCAGCGCTTCTAGCGGGAGCTCCTACAATGAGCAGTTCTTC. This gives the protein CASSASSGSSYNEQFF.

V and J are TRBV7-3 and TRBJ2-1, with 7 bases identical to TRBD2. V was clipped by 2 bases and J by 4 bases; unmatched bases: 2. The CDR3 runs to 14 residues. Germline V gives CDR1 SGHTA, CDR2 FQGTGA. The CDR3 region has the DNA TGTGCCAGCAGCTTAGGAGCGGGGTACAATGAGCAGTTCTTC. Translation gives CASSLGAGYNEQFF.